The next 24 T cell receptor beta chains were all read from a single sample in a study of cytomegalovirus exposure and HLA in healthy donors. It was with 60 Vbeta and 13 Jbeta primers that the PCR ran. Method: immunoSEQ multiplex PCR; TCRdb's copy keeps in-frame clones and lacks some. This table holds 150,000 to 200,000 clones, almost 80% found once. Input material: PBMCs. The receptor source for this set is a woman in her forties or fifties in good health and CMV-seronegative.

J is TRBJ2-5 and V is TRBV27; TRBD2 matches at 7 bases. Germline V gene data show CDR1 as MNHEY and CDR2 as SMNVEV (reference sequence). The CDR3 spans 13 residues. Unmatched junction bases numbered 7, after V lost 5 bases and J lost 7 bases. This chain's CDR3 is CASSPGGWGTQYF. In DNA form, the CDR3 reads TGTGCCAGCAGTCCCGGGGGGTGGGGGACCCAGTACTTC.

This clone was counted only a few times. The rearrangement joins TRBV7-2 to TRBJ2-5; tentatively, D is TRBD2 (7 bases). Trimming shortened V by 4 bases and J by 3 bases, and 15 bases separated the two germline ends. The CDR3 consists of 15 residues. CDR1 SGHTA and CDR2 FQGNSA come from the germline V gene. CDR3 sequence (DNA): TGTGCCAGCAGCTCACCTACGGGGGGCGAAGAGACCCAGTACTTC. Translated: CASSSPTGGEETQYF.

The genes are TRBV18 and TRBJ2-7, with D possibly matching TRBD1 (6 bases). V lost 3 bases and J lost 3, with 15 bases in between. The CDR3 totals 15 residues. The germline V gene has CDR1 KGHSH and CDR2 LQKENI. CDR3 sequence (DNA): TGTGCCAGCTCACCCTCCCAGACAGGACTCTACGAGCAGTACTTC. Its protein product is CASSPSQTGLYEQYF.

This sequence joins TRBV10-3 and TRBJ2-6, with 7 nucleotides matching TRBD2. The CDR3 has 16 amino acids. The ends lost 6 bases at V and 4 bases at J; junction bases unmatched: 9. Germline CDR1 is ENHRY and CDR2 is SYGVKD. The CDR3 DNA is TGTGCCATCAGAAAGGGAGGGGAAGCGGGGGCCAACGTCCTGACTTTC. As protein: CAIRKGGEAGANVLTF.

This chain joins TRBV27 and TRBJ2-4; TRBD2 agrees at 10 bases. With 4 bases clipped from V and 7 bases from J, the junction kept 4 bases outside the gene matches. CDR1 MNHEY and CDR2 SMNVEV come from the germline V gene (reference sequence). This CDR3 region has 14 residues. Written as DNA, the CDR3 is TGTGCCAGCAGTTCCCTAGCGGGGGTCAACATTCAGTACTTC. This translates into CASSSLAGVNIQYF.

About this clone: This CDR3 is also generated by other DNA sequences in the sample. The V and J genes are TRBV9 and TRBJ2-7; 9 nucleotides align to TRBD2. V lost 0 bases, J lost 2 bases, and 3 bases stayed unmatched. Germline loops: CDR1 SGDLS, CDR2 YYNGEE. This CDR3 is 15 amino acids long. The DNA for the CDR3 is TGTGCCAGCAGCGTAGGGCTAGCGGGGACCTACGAGCAGTACTTC. Amino acid sequence: CASSVGLAGTYEQYF.

V usage is TRBV7-9 and J usage is TRBJ1-1; no firm D call. Per the germline V gene, CDR1 is SEHNR and CDR2 is FQNEAQ (reference sequence). The CDR3 covers 14 residues. Trimming shortened V by 8 bases and J by 0 bases, and 13 bases separated the two germline ends. The CDR3 sequence: CASLTAAMNTEAFF. The CDR3, as DNA: TGTGCCAGCCTCACAGCCGCAATGAACACTGAAGCTTTCTTT.

The chain has TRBV28 and TRBJ1-3, with TRBD1 matching 8 bases. The CDR3 contains 16 residues. Germline CDR1 and CDR2: MDHEN and SYDVKM. V shed 6 bases and J 4 bases; nucleotides not matched to a gene: 11. The CDR3: CASSFTRGRRGNTIYF. The CDR3 nucleotides are TGTGCCAGCAGCTTCACCAGGGGGCGCAGAGGAAACACCATATATTTT.

This clone appeared a single time. The chain is built from TRBV5-1 and TRBJ2-3, with D tentatively TRBD2 (6 bases). Trimming cost V 1 base and J 6 bases, with 21 bases left between them. Germline loops: CDR1 SGHRS, CDR2 YFSETQ. This CDR3 spans 17 amino acids. DNA for the CDR3: TGCGCCAGCAGCTTGCGGCTAGCTGAGTACCGGGGGGATACGCAGTATTTT. Translating it yields CASSLRLAEYRGDTQYF.

This rearrangement joins TRBV27 to TRBJ2-5; 7 bases fit TRBD1. The CDR3 length is 15 residues. V lost 3 bases and J lost 5; bases outside the gene matches: 9. CDR1 and CDR2 (germline): MNHEY, SMNVEV (reference sequence). The DNA of the CDR3 is TGTGCCAGCAGTTTCGATAGGGGGCTTCCCGAGACCCAGTACTTC. Its translation: CASSFDRGLPETQYF.

The chain employs TRBV9 and TRBJ2-7; 10 bases map to TRBD2. Germline CDR1 reads SGDLS; CDR2 reads YYNGEE. Unmatched junction bases numbered 10, after V lost 4 bases and J lost 6 bases. The CDR3 spans 15 residues. Here the CDR3 DNA reads TGTGCCAGCAGCCCTAGCGGGGGCTGGGGAAGCGAGCAGTACTTC. Protein: CASSPSGGWGSEQYF.

The count of this clone is one. The CDR3 reads CAWSPKILYNEQFF. In DNA form, the CDR3 reads TGTGCCTGGAGTCCAAAGATCCTATACAATGAGCAGTTCTTC. V gene TRBV30 combines with J gene TRBJ2-1; D unresolved. Per the germline V gene, CDR1 is GTSNPN and CDR2 is SVGIG (reference sequence). Between the trimmed V and J ends, which lost 2 bases and 4 bases, there was a span of 12 bases. CDR3 length: 14 amino acids.

This chain uses TRBV6-4 with TRBJ1-1, with 7 bases fitting TRBD1. V was clipped by 6 bases and J by 2 bases; unmatched bases: 9. This CDR3 is 15 amino acids long. In germline, CDR1 is MRHNA, CDR2 SNTAGT. The CDR3 is CASRPWDSQNTEAFF. In nucleotides, the CDR3 is TGTGCCAGCAGACCCTGGGACAGCCAAAACACTGAAGCTTTCTTT.

The rearrangement links TRBV27 to TRBJ2-3; 10 bases agree with TRBD2. V dropped 5 bases and J dropped 0; count of bases not matched to a gene: 5. The CDR3 runs 16 residues. Germline V gene sequence: CDR1 MNHEY, CDR2 SMNVEV (reference sequence). This CDR3 reads CASSPGTSVSTDTQYF. The CDR3 DNA follows: TGTGCCAGCAGTCCTGGGACTAGCGTAAGCACAGATACGCAGTATTTT.

This clone was counted once. J is TRBJ1-2 and V is TRBV19; D is possibly TRBD1 (6 bases). V lost 5 bases and J 7 bases, leaving 26 bases between the germline ends. The CDR3 has 17 residues. Looked up from germline, CDR1 is LNHDA and CDR2 is SQIVND (reference sequence). CDR3 in amino acids: CASSVIDRGHRGSGYTF. As DNA, the CDR3 is TGTGCCAGTAGTGTCATCGACCGGGGACACCGGGGAAGTGGCTACACCTTC.

V gene TRBV5-1 combines with J gene TRBJ2-1; the match to TRBD2 covers 8 bases. From germline, CDR1 is SGHRS and CDR2 YFSETQ. CDR3 length equals 17 residues. V gave up 4 bases and J gave up 6 bases; unmatched junction bases: 15. Written as DNA, the CDR3 is TGCGCCAGCAGCCCGGTTGAAGCGGGGGACCCCTCCAATGAGCAGTTCTTC. This codes for CASSPVEAGDPSNEQFF.

The chain combines TRBV7-8 with TRBJ2-2, with 13 bases lining up with TRBD2. This CDR3 is built from 16 residues. Looked up from germline, CDR1 is SGHVS and CDR2 is FQNEAQ. With 6 bases clipped from V and 6 bases from J, the junction kept 7 bases outside the gene matches. CDR3 sequence: CASSHVLAGGPGELFF. The DNA of the CDR3 is TGTGCCAGCAGTCATGTACTAGCGGGAGGGCCCGGGGAGCTGTTTTTT.

The chain has TRBV28 and TRBJ2-5; D is ambiguous. The end of the DNA aligns better with TRBJ2-7, so the J call may be wrong. In germline, CDR1 is MDHEN, CDR2 SYDVKM. The CDR3 extends over 12 amino acids. The CDR3 loop is CASSPVEYEQYF. DNA for the CDR3: TGTGCCAGCAGTCCGGTGGAGTACGAGCAGTACTTC.

The chain links TRBV5-1 to TRBJ2-1; the match to TRBD2 covers 11 bases. Germline loops: CDR1 SGHRS, CDR2 YFSETQ. The CDR3 contains 15 residues. The V segment lost 2 bases and the J segment 5 bases; nucleotides outside the gene matches: 3. Here the CDR3 DNA reads TGCGCCAGCAGCTTTATGACTAGCGGGAACAATGAGCAGTTCTTC. The encoded protein is CASSFMTSGNNEQFF.

The CDR3 loop is CATETGAANYGYTF. CDR3 coding DNA: TGTGCCACCGAGACAGGCGCTGCTAACTATGGCTACACCTTC. The gene calls are TRBV28 and TRBJ1-2; a weak D match, TRBD1 (6 bases). This CDR3 has 14 amino acids. Deletions cut 10 bases from V and 0 bases from J, with 15 bases between. Looked up from germline, CDR1 is MDHEN and CDR2 is SYDVKM.

V usage is TRBV7-2 and J usage is TRBJ2-7, with D tentatively TRBD2 (6 bases). Germline lookup yields CDR1 SGHTA and CDR2 FQGNSA. The CDR3 is 16 amino acids. The germline V and J ends were trimmed by 1 base and 0 bases, with 13 bases remaining between them. CDR3 in amino acids: CASSLGRAGSSYEQYF. The CDR3 DNA reads TGTGCCAGCAGCTTAGGGCGAGCGGGTAGCTCCTACGAGCAGTACTTC.

The chain employs TRBV30 and TRBJ1-6; TRBD1 matches at 7 bases. The CDR3 runs to 13 residues. The germline V gene has CDR1 GTSNPN and CDR2 SVGIG (reference sequence). The ends lost 7 bases at V and 7 bases at J; junction bases unmatched: 7. In nucleotides, the CDR3 is TGTGCCTACCGACAGGGTCGGAATTCACCCCTCCACTTT. Its translation is CAYRQGRNSPLHF. The variable domain in full, with the rest retrieved from reference TRBV30 and TRBJ1-6, is SQTIHQWPATLVQPVGSPLSLECTVEGTSNPNLYWYRQAAGRGLQLLFYSVGIGQISSEVPQNLSASRPQDRQFILSSKKLLLSDSGFYLCAYRQGRNSPLHFGNGTRLTVT.

The V call is TRBV7-9, the J call TRBJ1-1; 10 bases map to TRBD1. This CDR3 is built from 15 residues. Germline CDR1 SEHNR, CDR2 FQNEAQ (reference sequence). After removal of 3 bases from V and 3 bases from J, the junction contained 4 bases not matched to a gene. In nucleotides, the CDR3 is TGTGCCAGCAGCTTGACAGGGGGCGCTGACACTGAAGCTTTCTTT. As protein: CASSLTGGADTEAFF.

The chain links TRBV9 to TRBJ2-1; 11 nucleotides agree with TRBD2. Germline V gives CDR1 SGDLS, CDR2 YYNGEE. The CDR3 runs 16 residues. The V and J ends lost 0 bases and 4 bases, in that order; junction bases with no gene match: 3. The CDR3, as DNA: TGTGCCAGCAGCGTAGAACTAGCGGGAGATTACAATGAGCAGTTCTTC. Translation: CASSVELAGDYNEQFF.